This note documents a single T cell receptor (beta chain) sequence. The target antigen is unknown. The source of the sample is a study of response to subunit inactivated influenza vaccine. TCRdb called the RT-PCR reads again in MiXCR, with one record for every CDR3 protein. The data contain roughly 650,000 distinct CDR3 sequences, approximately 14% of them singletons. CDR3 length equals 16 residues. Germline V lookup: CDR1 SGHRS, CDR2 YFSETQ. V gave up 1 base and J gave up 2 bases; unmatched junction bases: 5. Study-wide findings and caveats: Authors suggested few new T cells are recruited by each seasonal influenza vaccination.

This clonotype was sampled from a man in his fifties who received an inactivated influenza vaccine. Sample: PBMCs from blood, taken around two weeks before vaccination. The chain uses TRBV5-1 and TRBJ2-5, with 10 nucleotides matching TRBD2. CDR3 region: CASSLMPAGGQETQYF. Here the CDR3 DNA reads TGCGCCAGCAGCTTGATGCCAGCGGGGGGGCAAGAGACCCAGTACTTC.